This T cell receptor beta chain derives from a study of T cells after yellow fever vaccination. Study results and limitations: Booster sampling recovered most clones from primary vaccination (96% CD4, around 90% CD8). Only a minor proportion of clonotypes was detected across both CD4 and CD8 compartments.

For TCR, cDNA came from 5'RACE template switching, which added a universal primer site and UMIs. TCRdb analysed the 5' RACE reads with MiXCR anew, one entry per CDR3 protein. Here the sample spans over 35,000 distinct CDR3 sequences, around 6.5% being singletons. The TCR was taken from a young man who received the YFV17D yellow fever vaccine. The source was PBMCs, either bulk or a sorted T-cell subset (CD4+, CD8+, memory, or dextramer-sorted; not recorded which), collected 45 days after the yellow fever booster vaccination.

CDR3 loop: CASSSDSSRRGVSGYTF. The CDR3 nucleotides read TGTGCCAGCAGCTCAGACTCTAGCCGCCGCGGGGTATCTGGCTACACCTTC. V gene TRBV11-2 combines with J gene TRBJ1-2; D not certain. The CDR3 has 17 amino acids. Germline CDR1 and CDR2: SGHAT and FQNNGV. Trimming removed 4 bases from V and 7 bases from J, with 25 bases in between.